This TCR beta chain was captured in a study of Ad26.COV2.S vaccination and SARS-CoV-2 variants. For the study at large: The authors gave Ad26.COV2.S intramuscularly, either once or twice 56 days apart.

This CDR3 is 14 amino acids long. Trimming pared 3 bases from V and 0 bases from J, leaving 9 bases between. Germline CDR1 is DFQATT and CDR2 is SNEGSKA (reference sequence). Sequenced by immunoSEQ multiplex PCR; TCRdb stores in-frame clones only, minus some. The top ten hold about 3.6% of the sample, which has 300,000 to 500,000 clones, about nine tenths seen once. Sample treatment: some 20 received Ad26.COV2.S at low or high dose, single or two shots; about 5 received placebo; per-sample allocation not given. Day 63 following the first vaccine or placebo injection was when the samples were taken. Study results and caveats: Across vaccine and placebo recipients, the breadth of non-spike TCRs was similar.

Comment on this clone: What it binds is unknown.

The TCR sequence derives from a person aged 18-60 years who received the Ad26.COV2.S COVID-19 vaccine or a placebo. The input for sequencing was peripheral blood, taken in a trial of Ad26.COV2.S vaccine versus placebo. The V gene is TRBV20-1, the J gene TRBJ2-1; D unclear. The CDR3 region is CSASWRTSYNEQFF. The CDR3 DNA sequence: TGCAGTGCTAGTTGGCGAACCTCCTACAATGAGCAGTTCTTC.